One sample yielded the 25 T cell receptor beta chains listed below, sequenced in a study of spatial heterogeneity in lung cancer. Time point meaning: sample taken at primary tumor resection. The study sequenced unsorted whole RNA from tumor, nontumor lung or frozen PBMC. TCRdb re-called the 5' RACE reads through MiXCR, storing one row per CDR3 protein. The table includes tens of thousands of distinct CDR3 sequences, roughly 12% detected once. The input for sequencing was PBMCs, taken at surgery. These receptor sequences come from a male donor with early-stage non-small cell lung cancer.

With respect to this clonotype: Likely a read error: the CDR3 ends without its conserved phenylalanine or tryptophan. The DNA is omitted, as the CDR3 cannot be located on it reliably, and the CDR3 follows TCRdb's listing. V and J are TRBV5-1 and TRBJ2-3; the D call TRBD2 from the table was never checked on the DNA. The V gene's germline CDR1 is SGHRS and CDR2 YFSETQ. The CDR3 contains 17 residues when both ends are counted. CDR3 sequence reads: CASSLVTSGGSSTDTQY.

This clonotype appeared a few times. The chain couples TRBV27 to TRBJ2-7; 9 positions match TRBD1. From germline, CDR1 is MNHEY and CDR2 SMNVEV (reference sequence). The CDR3 has 15 residues. V lost 2 bases and J lost 3; bases outside the gene matches: 5. CDR3 in DNA: TGTGCCAGCAGTTTAGGGACAGGGAAACACTACGAGCAGTACTTC. Its protein is CASSLGTGKHYEQYF.

J is TRBJ2-1 and V is TRBV9; maybe TRBD2 (6 bases). Trimming shortened V by 5 bases and J by 0 bases, and 18 bases separated the two germline ends. The CDR3 is 17 amino acids. Germline-derived CDR1 and CDR2 are SGDLS and YYNGEE. The CDR3, as DNA: TGTGCCAGCAGTCTTCCCCTTGGGGGGAGCTCCTACAATGAGCAGTTCTTC. This encodes CASSLPLGGSSYNEQFF.

This clonotype came up a few times. V is TRBV12-3 or TRBV12-4 and J is TRBJ1-2, with 7 bases aligning to TRBD1. Trimming at V came to 6 bases and at J to 7 bases, leaving 8 bases not matched to a gene. The CDR3 runs to 13 residues. CDR3 residues: CASSWDRISGYTF. CDR3 in DNA: TGTGCCAGCAGCTGGGACAGAATAAGTGGCTACACCTTC.

This chain connects TRBV9 to TRBJ2-1, with 8 positions matching TRBD2. CDR1 and CDR2 from the germline V gene are SGDLS and YYNGEE. CDR3 length equals 17 residues. Trimming cost V 3 bases and J 1 base; bases outside gene matches: 9. CDR3 sequence (DNA): TGTGCCAGCAGCGGAGCGGTGGGCGGGGGGTCCTACAATGAGCAGTTCTTC. Translating gives CASSGAVGGGSYNEQFF.

The sample holds many counts of this clonotype. CDR3 nucleotides: TGTGCCAGCAGGAGTAGCGGGGGGCCGAGGGAGCAGTACTTC. Translating it yields CASRSSGGPREQYF. V is TRBV6-5 and J is TRBJ2-7; 10 positions match TRBD2. Trimming cost V 6 bases and J 7 bases; bases outside gene matches: 9. The CDR3 covers 14 residues. Germline V gene sequence: CDR1 MNHEY, CDR2 SVGAGI.

This chain links TRBV12-5 with TRBJ2-1; 8 nucleotides line up with TRBD1. Germline assignment: CDR1 LGHNT and CDR2 FRNRAP. V lost 3 bases and J lost 5; bases outside the gene matches: 6. The CDR3 totals 15 residues. CDR3 nucleotide sequence: TGTGCTAGTGGTTTTATAGGGACAGGTGACAATGAGCAGTTCTTC. Translation gives CASGFIGTGDNEQFF.

This chain connects TRBV5-1 to TRBJ2-7; D uncertain. Trimming stripped 2 bases from V and 3 bases from J, with 15 bases between. CDR1 is SGHRS and CDR2 is YFSETQ in the germline V gene. This CDR3 region has 15 residues. CDR3 nucleotide sequence: TGCGCCAGCAGCTTACAAGATAATTCCAACTACGAGCAGTACTTC. It codes for CASSLQDNSNYEQYF.

V is TRBV11-2 and J is TRBJ2-7; TRBD1 agrees at 8 bases. V was pared by 4 bases and J by 0 bases, with 8 bases of the junction left unmatched. The length of the CDR3 is 16 residues. From germline, CDR1 is SGHAT and CDR2 FQNNGV. The CDR3 DNA sequence: TGTGCCAGCAGCTCCGGGACAGGATTAAGCTCCTACGAGCAGTACTTC. Encoded protein: CASSSGTGLSSYEQYF. Drawing the rest from reference TRBV11-2 and TRBJ2-7, the complete variable domain is EAGVAQSPRYKIIEKRQSVAFWCNPISGHATLYWYQQILGQGPKLLIQFQNNGVVDDSQLPKDRFSAERLKGVDSTLKIQPAKLEDSAVYLCASSSGTGLSSYEQYFGPGTRLTVT.

This clonotype has only a few counts. The chain joins TRBV6-1 to TRBJ2-2; 9 bases are shared with TRBD1. The V segment lost 2 bases and the J segment 1 base; nucleotides outside the gene matches: 5. CDR3 length: 17 amino acids. Looked up from germline, CDR1 is MNHNS and CDR2 is SASEGT. The CDR3 protein is CASSELQDRGNTGELFF. The CDR3, as DNA: TGTGCCAGCAGTGAATTACAGGACAGGGGGAACACCGGGGAGCTGTTTTTT.

This rearrangement joins TRBV5-5 to TRBJ2-1; 8 nucleotides agree with TRBD1. Germline values: CDR1 SGHKS, CDR2 YYEKEE (reference sequence). There are 15 residues in the CDR3. J lost 4 bases, V lost 4 bases, and 7 bases had no gene match. CDR3 amino acids: CASSPGQAYYNEQFF. In DNA form, the CDR3 reads TGTGCCAGCAGCCCGGGACAGGCATATTACAATGAGCAGTTCTTC.

The chain combines TRBV20-1 with TRBJ2-7; D gene unclear. V was clipped by 3 bases and J by 0 bases, with 12 bases between them. Germline CDR1 reads DFQATT; CDR2 reads SNEGSKA (reference sequence). The CDR3 runs 14 residues. The CDR3 is CSARVPDGSYEQYF. The CDR3 bases are TGCAGTGCTAGGGTGCCAGACGGCTCCTACGAGCAGTACTTC.

The rearrangement joins TRBV25-1 to TRBJ1-5, with D perhaps TRBD1 (5 bases). CDR1 MGHDK and CDR2 SYGVNS come from the germline V gene. V was trimmed by 1 base and J by 5 bases, leaving 9 bases between them. The CDR3 length is 14 residues. The CDR3 is CASSEWGEDQPQHF. For the CDR3, the DNA is TGTGCCAGCAGTGAATGGGGGGAGGATCAGCCCCAGCATTTT.

This clonotype was found many times. The rearrangement links TRBV20-1 to TRBJ2-7, with D maybe TRBD2 (6 bases). The germline CDR1 and CDR2 sequences are DFQATT and SNEGSKA (reference sequence). The V end was cut by 1 base, the J end by 3 bases, with 16 bases between. The CDR3 sequence is 15 residues long. The CDR3 loop reads CSARGGSGANYEQYF. CDR3 sequence (DNA): TGCAGTGCTAGAGGGGGTAGCGGAGCCAACTACGAGCAGTACTTC.

This clonotype was observed at least ten times. The gene calls are TRBV20-1 and TRBJ2-3, with a possible D match to TRBD2 (5 bases). This CDR3 region has 14 residues. The V gene lost 3 bases and the J gene lost 0 bases, with 10 bases spanning the gap. Looked up from germline, CDR1 is DFQATT and CDR2 is SNEGSKA (reference sequence). CDR3: CSARTLASTDTQYF. The DNA for the CDR3 is TGCAGTGCTAGGACCCTAGCTAGCACAGATACGCAGTATTTT.

J is TRBJ2-5 and V is TRBV5-1; 10 bases match TRBD1. The junction had 3 bases not matched to a gene; V was cut back by 5 bases and J by 5 bases. Germline-derived CDR1 and CDR2 are SGHRS and YFSETQ. This CDR3 comprises 13 residues. The CDR3 protein is CASRGQGMETQYF. CDR3 nucleotides: TGCGCCAGCAGGGGACAGGGGATGGAGACCCAGTACTTC.

This clonotype was picked up a small number of times. The chain uses TRBV29-1 and TRBJ2-5, with D possibly called TRBD1 or TRBD2 (5 bases each). CDR1 and CDR2 (germline): SQVTM, ANQGSEA. The V gene lost 4 bases and the J gene lost 1 base, with 10 bases spanning the gap. The CDR3 consists of 13 residues. DNA of the CDR3: TGCAGCGTTGTAATGGGACCCCAAGAGACCCAGTACTTC. Its translation: CSVVMGPQETQYF. Combining the CDR3 with reference TRBV29-1 and TRBJ2-5 gives the whole variable domain SAVISQKPSRDICQRGTSLTIQCQVDSQVTMMFWYRQQPGQSLTLIATANQGSEATYESGFVIDKFPISRPNLTFSTLTVSNMSPEDSSIYLCSVVMGPQETQYFGPGTRLLVL.

The gene calls are TRBV19 and TRBJ2-1; no definite D call. Trimming stripped 6 bases from V and 6 bases from J, with 18 bases between. The CDR3 covers 15 residues. The V gene's germline CDR1 is LNHDA and CDR2 SQIVND (reference sequence). The CDR3 region is CASRARENVANEQFF. The CDR3 DNA reads as TGTGCCAGTAGGGCTAGGGAAAATGTGGCCAATGAGCAGTTCTTC.

This clonotype has just a few counts. The chain carries TRBV5-1 and TRBJ2-1; D unclear. Trimming removed 0 bases from V and 7 bases from J, with 5 bases in between. This CDR3 has 12 residues. Germline V gene sequence: CDR1 SGHRS, CDR2 YFSETQ. The CDR3 nucleotides read TGCGCCAGCAGCTTGGGGGCGAATGAGCAGTTCTTC. Amino acids: CASSLGANEQFF.

This clonotype was detected only a few times. The V and J genes are TRBV4-1 and TRBJ2-5; 9 bases align to TRBD2. In germline, CDR1 is MGHRA, CDR2 YSYEKL. Trimming at V came to 2 bases and at J to 1 base, leaving 2 bases not matched to a gene. There are 15 residues in the CDR3. The CDR3 bases are TGCGCCAGCAGCCAACTACTAGCGGGCCAAGAGACCCAGTACTTC. It specifies CASSQLLAGQETQYF.

This clonotype has a count of ten or more. The rearrangement links TRBV12-3 or TRBV12-4 to TRBJ1-4; the D is unclear. Trimming removed 7 bases at V and 6 bases at J, with 15 bases between. CDR3 length equals 14 residues. The CDR3 region is CASTSPGGYEKLFF. Written as DNA, the CDR3 is TGTGCCAGCACCTCCCCGGGAGGTTATGAAAAACTGTTTTTT.

This clonotype has just a few counts. The germline gene is not matched at one end of the junction; a read error may be the cause. The rearrangement uses TRBV12-3 or TRBV12-4 and TRBJ1-1, with a possible D match to TRBD1 (5 bases). CDR3 length: 13 amino acids. CDR3: CASSSSIGTPSVF. The DNA for the CDR3 is TGTGCCAGCAGTTCCTCTATTGGGACGCCAAGCGTCTTT.

CDR3 residues: CASSQTDGFQETQYF. In nucleotides, the CDR3 is TGCGCCAGCAGTCAAACAGATGGCTTCCAAGAGACCCAGTACTTC. The V call is TRBV5-1, the J call TRBJ2-5; D gene unclear. The CDR3 spans 15 residues. Trimming left V 5 bases short and J 1 base short, with 15 bases between. In germline, CDR1 is SGHRS, CDR2 YFSETQ. Based on the CDR3 plus reference TRBV5-1 and TRBJ2-5, the full variable domain is KAGVTQTPRYLIKTRGQQVTLSCSPISGHRSVSWYQQTPGQGLQFLFEYFSETQRNKGNFPGRFSGRQFSNSRSEMNVSTLELGDSALYLCASSQTDGFQETQYFGPGTRLLVL.

In this sample, this clonotype turned up many times. This chain uses TRBV6-5 with TRBJ1-5; D is unresolved. The CDR3 totals 13 residues. Trimming left V 5 bases short and J 0 bases short, with 5 bases between. Germline CDR1 reads MNHEY; CDR2 reads SVGAGI. CDR3 bases: TGTGCCAGCAGTGCGTATAGCAATCAGCCCCAGCATTTT. Amino acid sequence: CASSAYSNQPQHF.

This clonotype has a handful of counts. The J gene is TRBJ2-3, the V gene TRBV29-1; D not resolved. Germline V gene sequence: CDR1 SQVTM, CDR2 ANQGSEA. With 2 bases removed from V and 1 base from J, the gap between germline ends came to 7 bases. This CDR3 has 13 residues. The CDR3 bases are TGCAGCGTTGAACCGGACGGCACAGATACGCAGTATTTT. Its translation is CSVEPDGTDTQYF.